These 15 T cell receptor beta chains were sequenced from one sample in a study of T cell responses to AZD1222 COVID-19 vaccine. Produced via immunoSEQ multiplex PCR; TCRdb's table is partial and in-frame only. The sample lists 140,000 to 150,000 clones; more than 85% were seen once. The input for sequencing was peripheral blood, taken on day 0 of AZD1222 vaccination. The receptors shown here come from an adult in good health.

The chain joins TRBV7-9 to TRBJ2-1; D is perhaps TRBD2 (6 bases). From germline, CDR1 is SEHNR and CDR2 FQNEAQ (reference sequence). The V end was cut by 3 bases, the J end by 8 bases, with 14 bases between. CDR3 length: 14 amino acids. The chain's CDR3 is CASSFAGTWDEQFF. The CDR3 nucleotides read TGTGCCAGCAGCTTTGCGGGAACTTGGGATGAGCAGTTCTTC.

This clone is a singleton in its sample. The chain employs TRBV30 and TRBJ1-5, with no clear D. V lost 4 bases, J lost 0 bases, and 7 bases lay in between. This CDR3 is built from 13 residues. In germline, CDR1 is GTSNPN, CDR2 SVGIG (reference sequence). The CDR3 loop is CAWKRNSNQPQHF. The CDR3 nucleotides are TGTGCCTGGAAGCGAAATAGCAATCAGCCCCAGCATTTT.

Only a few counts were recorded for this clone. The chain recombines TRBV27 with TRBJ1-4; tentatively, D is TRBD1 (6 bases). CDR1 and CDR2 from the germline V gene are MNHEY and SMNVEV (reference sequence). The CDR3 contains 15 residues. The germline V and J ends were trimmed by 7 bases and 6 bases, with 18 bases remaining between them. In DNA form, the CDR3 reads TGTGCCAGCACCTCTCTGGCAGGGGCGGATGAAAAACTGTTTTTT. Protein sequence: CASTSLAGADEKLFF.

The chain recombines TRBV19 with TRBJ1-6; D is unresolved. The CDR3 spans 13 residues. V dropped 5 bases and J dropped 5 bases, with 7 bases sitting between them. The germline CDR1 and CDR2 sequences are LNHDA and SQIVND (reference sequence). Here the CDR3 DNA reads TGTGCCAGTAGTCCCAGCCATAATTCACCCCTCCACTTT. Its translation is CASSPSHNSPLHF. Together with reference TRBV19 and TRBJ1-6, the CDR3 gives the full variable domain: DGGITQSPKYLFRKEGQNVTLSCEQNLNHDAMYWYRQDPGQGLRLIYYSQIVNDFQKGDIAEGYSVSREKKESFPLTVTSAQKNPTAFYLCASSPSHNSPLHFGNGTRLTVT.

The chain uses TRBV2 and TRBJ2-5; TRBD1 agrees at 9 bases. V was pared by 6 bases and J by 5 bases, with 7 bases of the junction left unmatched. Germline assignment: CDR1 SNHLY and CDR2 FYNNEI. This CDR3 is built from 14 residues. CDR3 in DNA: TGTGCCAGCAGGCCACAGGGGGCGGGGGAGACCCAGTACTTC. The encoded protein is CASRPQGAGETQYF. Filled out from reference TRBV2 and TRBJ2-5, the complete variable domain reads EPEVTQTPSHQVTQMGQEVILRCVPISNHLYFYWYRQILGQKVEFLVSFYNNEISEKSEIFDDQFSVERPDGSNFTLKIRSTKLEDSAMYFCASRPQGAGETQYFGPGTRLLVL.

This chain joins TRBV6-1 and TRBJ2-3; TRBD2 aligns across 8 bases. The CDR3 runs to 16 residues. The V and J ends lost 3 bases and 6 bases, in that order; junction bases with no gene match: 11. Germline lookup yields CDR1 MNHNS and CDR2 SASEGT. This CDR3 reads CASSDPVAGSADTQYF. Here the CDR3 DNA reads TGTGCCAGCAGTGATCCAGTAGCGGGATCGGCGGATACGCAGTATTTT.

The chain carries TRBV5-5 and TRBJ2-5, with 7 bases lining up with TRBD2. Germline V CDR1 and CDR2: SGHKS, YYEKEE (reference sequence). This CDR3 comprises 13 residues. V gave up 2 bases and J gave up 4 bases; unmatched junction bases: 2. CDR3 in DNA: TGTGCCAGCAGCTTTGGGAGGGGAGAGACCCAGTACTTC. Its protein is CASSFGRGETQYF. The complete variable domain, with remaining parts taken from reference TRBV5-5 and TRBJ2-5, reads DAGVTQSPTHLIKTRGQQVTLRCSPISGHKSVSWYQQVLGQGPQFIFQYYEKEERGRGNFPDRFSARQFPNYSSELNVNALLLGDSALYLCASSFGRGETQYFGPGTRLLVL.

This sequence joins TRBV30 and TRBJ2-6; D ambiguous. Germline V gene sequence: CDR1 GTSNPN, CDR2 SVGIG (reference sequence). V lost 3 bases and J 4 bases, leaving 10 bases between the germline ends. The CDR3 has 14 amino acids. CDR3: CAWSKQGGANVLTF. DNA of the CDR3: TGTGCCTGGAGCAAGCAAGGAGGGGCCAACGTCCTGACTTTC. Together with reference TRBV30 and TRBJ2-6, the CDR3 gives the full variable domain: SQTIHQWPATLVQPVGSPLSLECTVEGTSNPNLYWYRQAAGRGLQLLFYSVGIGQISSEVPQNLSASRPQDRQFILSSKKLLLSDSGFYLCAWSKQGGANVLTFGAGSRLTVL.

The J gene is TRBJ2-7, the V gene TRBV20-1; D might be TRBD2 (6 bases). In germline, CDR1 is DFQATT, CDR2 SNEGSKA (reference sequence). The CDR3 has 15 amino acids. Trimming removed 3 bases at V and 2 bases at J, with 17 bases between. This CDR3 is CSASVPQRAAYEQYF. DNA for the CDR3: TGCAGTGCTAGTGTCCCCCAGCGGGCTGCCTACGAGCAGTACTTC.

V is TRBV29-1 and J is TRBJ2-6; D remains ambiguous. The V gene's germline CDR1 is SQVTM and CDR2 ANQGSEA. CDR3 length: 13 residues. V was shortened by 5 bases and J by 0 bases, with 5 bases between the two germline ends. CDR3 amino acids: CSVHSSGANVLTF. The CDR3 nucleotides read TGCAGCGTTCACAGCTCTGGGGCCAACGTCCTGACTTTC.

The gene calls are TRBV2 and TRBJ1-2; TRBD1 matches 8 bases. The CDR3 sequence is 13 residues long. CDR1 is SNHLY, CDR2 FYNNEI, per germline. J was trimmed by 8 bases and V by 6 bases; bases with no gene match: 8. CDR3 nucleotide sequence: TGTGCCAGCAGCGTACAGGGGGAAGAGGGCTACACCTTC. Translating it yields CASSVQGEEGYTF.

The rearrangement uses TRBV27 and TRBJ1-5; D is undetermined. This CDR3 contains 12 residues. Per germline, CDR1 MNHEY and CDR2 SMNVEV (reference sequence). Trimming pared 3 bases from V and 6 bases from J, leaving 6 bases between. CDR3 nucleotides: TGTGCCAGCAGTTTGGTGGGTCAGCCCCAGCATTTT. This gives the protein CASSLVGQPQHF.

The chain carries TRBV18 and TRBJ1-1, with D maybe TRBD1 (5 bases). The germline V gene encodes CDR1 KGHSH and CDR2 LQKENI. V was trimmed by 4 bases and J by 4 bases, leaving 19 bases between them. The length of the CDR3 is 16 residues. In DNA, the CDR3 is TGTGCCAGCTCACTCACCCCCCGGGGCGCGGTCACTGAAGCTTTCTTT. It specifies CASSLTPRGAVTEAFF.

This clone was seen a handful of times. The chain employs TRBV6-1 and TRBJ1-3; D is undetermined. The CDR3 extends over 15 amino acids. Germline values: CDR1 MNHNS, CDR2 SASEGT. Trimming removed 2 bases from V and 5 bases from J, with 13 bases in between. The CDR3 sequence is CASSEFGSARNTIYF. In DNA form, the CDR3 reads TGTGCCAGCAGTGAATTCGGGTCGGCCAGAAACACCATATATTTT.

The chain has TRBV7-2 and TRBJ2-3, with no clear D. The CDR3 covers 12 residues. The V end was cut by 3 bases, the J end by 5 bases, with 6 bases between. CDR1 is SGHTA, CDR2 FQGNSA, per germline. As DNA, the CDR3 is TGTGCCAGCAGCTTGAAGGGAGATACGCAGTATTTT. Its translation: CASSLKGDTQYF. Looking up the rest from reference TRBV7-2 and TRBJ2-3 gives the full variable domain: GAGVSQSPSNKVTEKGKDVELRCDPISGHTALYWYRQSLGQGLEFLIYFQGNSAPDKSGLPSDRFSAERTGGSVSTLTIQRTQQEDSAVYLCASSLKGDTQYFGPGTRLTVL.